One and the same sample provided the 28 T cell receptor beta chains below, sequenced in a study of T cells in women clearing cervical HPV infection. Here immunoSEQ multiplex PCR was the method, and the copy in TCRdb shows in-frame clones only, minus some. Its listing shows approximately 37,000 clones. The specimen was blood buffy coat. The receptors originated from a woman aged 18 to 75 with a cervical HPV16 infection that either progressed to CIN3+ or cleared (not recorded which).

A remark on this clone: The observed sequence ends 3 residues before the CDR3 terminus, with the missing tail filled in from the germline J gene. This chain joins TRBV20-1 and TRBJ2-3, with D possibly TRBD1 on 5 matching bases. CDR3 length equals 15 residues. Per germline, CDR1 DFQATT and CDR2 SNEGSKA (reference sequence). V lost 5 bases and J lost 0, with 15 bases in between. CDR3 DNA, as far as it was read: TGCAGTGCTCCCTTGGGGCGGTCGAGCACAGATACG. Translation gives CSAPLGRSSTDT. The whole CDR3 protein reads CSAPLGRSSTDTQYF.

About this clone: The CDR3 end falls 3 residues outside the read, so it is completed with the germline J gene. This chain connects TRBV2 to TRBJ2-3, with 8 bases aligning to TRBD2. The CDR3 loop spans 18 amino acids. Germline V lookup: CDR1 SNHLY, CDR2 FYNNEI. This CDR3 reads CASSEAVGGGGRVETQYF. The CDR3 DNA, read in part, is TGTGCCAGCAGTGAAGCGGTCGGGGGGGGTGGGCGTGTAGAGACG.

Turning to this clone: The read comes to an end 3 residues before the CDR3 does, leaving the germline J gene to fill in the end. The chain joins TRBV18 to TRBJ1-2, with a weak D call TRBD1 (5 bases). The CDR3 sequence is 18 residues long. The germline V gene encodes CDR1 KGHSH and CDR2 LQKENI. The CDR3 is CASSPRTSGGGGVLVYTF. The CDR3 bases that were read are TGTGCCAGCTCACCTCGGACTAGCGGAGGAGGAGGGGTTTTAGTC.

About this clone itself: Different DNA sequences within this sample yield the same CDR3. The CDR3 is CASSPGTASYEQYF. The covered CDR3 bases are TGCGCCAGCAGCCCCGGGACAGCGTCCTACGAG. The rearrangement uses TRBV5-1 and TRBJ2-7, with TRBD1 identical over 7 bases. The CDR3 goes on 3 residues after the read ends, and that part is filled in from the germline J gene. V lost 4 bases, J lost 1 base, and 5 bases stayed unmatched. CDR1 is SGHRS and CDR2 is YFSETQ in the germline V gene. The CDR3 is 14 residues long.

The DNA read from the CDR3 is TGTGCCAGCAGCTTAGCGGGAGGGTGGGAGACC. Translated, it gives CASSLAGGWET. The whole CDR3 sequence is CASSLAGGWETQYF. This rearrangement joins TRBV7-3 to TRBJ2-5, with 9 bases fitting TRBD2. The read ends 3 residues shy of where the CDR3 ends; the end is completed using the germline J gene. Germline assignment: CDR1 SGHTA and CDR2 FQGTGA. The CDR3 sequence is 14 residues long. The junction had 3 bases not matched to a gene; V was cut back by 2 bases and J by 5 bases.

Worth noting for this clone: The CDR3 end falls 3 residues outside the read, so it is completed with the germline J gene. This chain connects TRBV19 to TRBJ2-7; 9 bases align to TRBD2. CDR3 length: 15 residues. The germline CDR1 and CDR2 sequences are LNHDA and SQIVND (reference sequence). Trimming cost V 8 bases and J 2 bases; bases outside gene matches: 10. The DNA read from the CDR3 is TGTGCCAGTGGAAATCGGGGACTAGCTGCCTACGAG. Its translation is CASGNRGLAAYE. The entire CDR3 sequence reads CASGNRGLAAYEQYF.

Comments on this clone: With the read ending 3 residues before the CDR3 end, the germline J gene is used to fill in that end. V is TRBV18 and J is TRBJ2-3, with 8 positions matching TRBD1. This CDR3 spans 14 amino acids. Germline lookup yields CDR1 KGHSH and CDR2 LQKENI. The CDR3 region is CASSPQGAEETQYF. The DNA read from the CDR3 is TGTGCCAGCTCACCTCAGGGGGCGGAGGAGACG.

Regarding this clone: The read terminates 3 residues before the CDR3 end, so the remaining end is supplied by the germline J gene. This chain connects TRBV20-1 to TRBJ2-2; 9 positions match TRBD1. Trimming cost V 1 base and J 6 bases; bases outside gene matches: 6. CDR1 is DFQATT, CDR2 SNEGSKA, per germline (reference sequence). The CDR3 loop spans 15 amino acids. The part of the CDR3 DNA that was read is TGCAGTGCTAGAGGCCCTACAGGGGGCTCCGGGGAG. This sequence encodes CSARGPTGGSGE. The whole CDR3 is CSARGPTGGSGELFF.

The CDR3 reads CASSISHYSNQPQHF. CDR3 DNA (partial): TGTGCCAGTAGTATTAGTCACTATAGCAATCAGCCC. The chain is built from TRBV19 and TRBJ1-5, with unresolved D. Sequencing ends 3 residues short of the CDR3 end; the germline J gene provides the rest. Deletions cut 3 bases from V and 0 bases from J, with 9 bases between. The CDR3 totals 15 residues. The germline V gene encodes CDR1 LNHDA and CDR2 SQIVND (reference sequence).

Remarks on this clone: The DNA ends 3 residues before the CDR3 does, and the rest of the CDR3 is filled in from the germline J gene. The V and J genes are TRBV24-1 and TRBJ2-1; 7 bases align to TRBD2. Germline CDR1 and CDR2: KGHDR and SFDVKD. The V segment lost 4 bases and the J segment 0 bases; nucleotides outside the gene matches: 5. The length of the CDR3 is 16 residues. The CDR3 sequence is CATSDSLADSYNEQFF. The sequenced CDR3 bases are TGTGCCACCAGTGACTCCCTAGCGGACTCCTACAATGAG.

As concerns this clone: The CDR3 end lies 3 residues beyond the end of the read and is filled in from the germline J gene. The V call is TRBV19, the J call TRBJ2-1, with TRBD2 matching over 8 bases. Per germline, CDR1 LNHDA and CDR2 SQIVND (reference sequence). The CDR3 spans 15 residues. J lost 5 bases, V lost 7 bases, and 10 bases had no gene match. CDR3 sequence reads: CASTAFSGANNEQFF. The part of the CDR3 DNA that was read is TGTGCCAGTACCGCCTTTAGCGGGGCCAACAATGAG.

As to this clone: One end of the junction is discordant with germline, which a read error may explain. The read ends 3 residues before the CDR3 terminus; that terminus is restored from the germline J gene. Other DNA sequences from this sample encode an identical CDR3 as well. The chain combines TRBV19 with TRBJ1-3; a possible D gene is TRBD1 (6 bases). This CDR3 has 15 residues. Germline CDR1 LNHDA, CDR2 SQIVND (reference sequence). This CDR3 is CASRSGAYSGNTIYF. The CDR3 DNA, read in part, is TGTGCCAGTCGGTCAGGGGCCTACTCTGGAAACACA.

Points on this clone: The read terminates 3 residues ahead of where the CDR3 ends, so the germline J gene completes it. The chain recombines TRBV7-9 with TRBJ1-2; 9 bases map to TRBD1. The CDR3 loop spans 15 amino acids. CDR1 SEHNR and CDR2 FQNEAQ come from the germline V gene (reference sequence). The CDR3 DNA, read in part, is TGTGCCAGCAGCTTCGTGACAGGGGGAGAGGACGAC. Translated: CASSFVTGGEDD. The whole CDR3 region reads CASSFVTGGEDDYTF.

For this clone: From the germline J gene comes the end of the CDR3, since the read stops 3 residues before it. Other DNA sequences of this sample code for an identical CDR3. This sequence joins TRBV20-1 and TRBJ2-1; possibly TRBD2 for D (5 bases). Trimming cost V 6 bases and J 2 bases, with 14 bases left between them. The CDR3 spans 14 residues. Germline CDR1 reads DFQATT; CDR2 reads SNEGSKA (reference sequence). CDR3 bases read: TGCAGTGCCCGTGCGGGCGGCCCCTACAATGAG. It translates to CSARAGGPYNE. The full-length CDR3 reads as CSARAGGPYNEQFF.

On this clone itself: The CDR3 end lies 3 residues beyond the end of the read and is filled in from the germline J gene. The chain carries TRBV10-3 and TRBJ2-1, with TRBD2 matching 8 bases. The CDR3 is made up of 16 amino acids. V trimming: 6 bases; J trimming: 5 bases; junction bases outside the gene matches: 12. The V gene's germline CDR1 is ENHRY and CDR2 SYGVKD. CDR3 DNA, as far as it was read: TGTGCCATCAGCGAATCATCCGGGACTAGAAACAATGAG. Protein product: CAISESSGTRNNE. The entire CDR3 sequence reads CAISESSGTRNNEQFF.

With respect to this clone: The read halts 3 residues ahead of the CDR3 end, with the missing end drawn from the germline J gene. This chain joins TRBV6-2 or TRBV6-3 and TRBJ2-2, with 8 bases aligning to TRBD1. Trimming removed 4 bases from V and 4 bases from J; junction bases left unmatched: 11. In germline, CDR1 is MNHEY, CDR2 SVGEGT. CDR3 length: 17 amino acids. The CDR3 sequence is CASSSQAQGAGTGELFF. Incomplete CDR3 DNA: TGTGCCAGCAGTTCCCAAGCCCAGGGGGCGGGCACCGGGGAG.

To note about this clone: Sequencing ends 3 residues short of the CDR3 end; the germline J gene provides the rest. The chain links TRBV2 to TRBJ2-1; 13 bases line up with TRBD2. The J segment lost 7 bases and the V segment lost 5 bases, leaving 5 bases of the junction unmatched. The CDR3 consists of 15 residues. CDR1 and CDR2 (germline): SNHLY, FYNNEI. CDR3 DNA (partial): TGTGCCAGCAGTCTACTAGCGGGAGGGTTGAATGAG. It specifies CASSLLAGGLNE. The CDR3, in full, reads CASSLLAGGLNEQFF.

On this clone itself: The read terminates 3 residues before the CDR3 end, so the remaining end is supplied by the germline J gene. This chain links TRBV30 with TRBJ1-1; TRBD1 matches at 9 bases. Germline CDR1 is GTSNPN and CDR2 is SVGIG (reference sequence). The CDR3 loop spans 18 amino acids. V trimming: 0 bases; J trimming: 1 base; junction bases outside the gene matches: 12. CDR3 protein: CAWSVPWTGAVGNTEAFF. The CDR3 DNA, read in part, is TGTGCCTGGAGTGTACCGTGGACAGGGGCGGTGGGGAACACTGAA.

In the case of this clone: The read gets to within 3 residues of the CDR3 end, and the germline J gene fills in the rest. The gene calls are TRBV10-3 and TRBJ1-1; D possibly corresponds to TRBD1 (5 bases). The CDR3 is made up of 15 amino acids. The germline gives CDR1 ENHRY, CDR2 SYGVKD. Between the trimmed V and J ends, which lost 0 bases and 0 bases, there was a span of 8 bases. The CDR3 loop reads CAISESGGMNTEAFF. CDR3 DNA (partial): TGTGCCATCAGTGAGTCGGGGGGGATGAACACTGAA.

The part of the CDR3 DNA that was read is TGCAGTGCTCACGGGCTAGCGGAACAAGAGACC. Amino acids: CSAHGLAEQET. The whole CDR3 sequence reads CSAHGLAEQETQYF. The chain uses TRBV20-1 and TRBJ2-5; 7 nucleotides align to TRBD2. The read terminates 3 residues ahead of where the CDR3 ends, so the germline J gene completes it. Trimming took 5 bases from V and 2 from J; bases not matched to a gene: 8. The CDR3 is 14 residues long. CDR1 DFQATT and CDR2 SNEGSKA come from the germline V gene (reference sequence).

Turning to this clone: The sequenced fragment ends 3 residues before the CDR3 boundary, so the rest is inferred from the germline J gene. The rearrangement uses TRBV18 and TRBJ1-1; 9 positions agree with TRBD1. From germline, CDR1 is KGHSH and CDR2 LQKENI. The CDR3 runs to 14 residues. The CDR3 is CASSPGQGNYEAFF. The DNA read from the CDR3 is TGTGCCAGCTCACCCGGACAGGGGAACTACGAG. Complete variable domain (other parts from reference TRBV18 and TRBJ1-1): NAGVMQNPRHLVRRRGQEARLRCSPMKGHSHVYWYRQLPEEGLKFMVYLQKENIIDESGMPKERFSAEFPKEGPSILRIQQVVRGDSAAYFCASSPGQGNYEAFFGQGTRLTVV.

Comment on this clone: The junction does not match germline at one end; this may be a read error. The read finishes 3 residues shy of the CDR3 end, and the germline J gene is used to complete it. The chain carries TRBV30 and TRBJ1-2; D is ambiguous. CDR1 GTSNPN and CDR2 SVGIG come from the germline V gene (reference sequence). The CDR3 totals 14 residues. CDR3 protein: CAWTLGSGRYDYTF. Partial CDR3 DNA: TGTGCCTGGACCCTGGGTAGCGGGAGATATGAC. Full variable domain (missing parts from reference TRBV30 and TRBJ1-2): SQTIHQWPATLVQPVGSPLSLECTVEGTSNPNLYWYRQAAGRGLQLLFYSVGIGQISSEVPQNLSASRPQDRQFILSSKKLLLSDSGFYLCAWTLGSGRYDYTFGSGTRLTVV.

Incomplete CDR3 DNA: TGCAGTGCTCCTGGAGCTGGCGGGAGGGCCCTCAATGAG. Its protein is CSAPGAGGRALNE. The whole CDR3 reads CSAPGAGGRALNEQFF. V and J are TRBV20-1 and TRBJ2-1; 9 positions agree with TRBD2. The CDR3 is cut off 3 residues early in the read; its end comes from the germline J gene. The CDR3 extends over 16 amino acids. The junction had 14 bases not matched to a gene; V was cut back by 5 bases and J by 6 bases. Germline CDR1 is DFQATT and CDR2 is SNEGSKA (reference sequence).

A remark on this clone: The read gets to within 3 residues of the CDR3 end, and the germline J gene fills in the rest. The chain is built from TRBV3-1 (or the pseudogene TRBV3-2) and TRBJ2-7; 11 nucleotides match TRBD1. Trimming cost V 3 bases and J 5 bases; bases outside gene matches: 3. The CDR3 has 14 residues. Germline V lookup: CDR1 LGHDT, CDR2 YNNKEL (reference sequence). This CDR3 reads CASSHGQGADEQYF. The CDR3 bases that were read are TGTGCCAGCAGCCACGGACAGGGGGCGGACGAG.

A word on this clone: An end of the junction differs from the germline gene, which may be a read error. The read ends 3 residues before the CDR3 terminus; that terminus is restored from the germline J gene. V gene TRBV28 combines with J gene TRBJ2-3; 8 bases map to TRBD1. The CDR3 totals 14 residues. Germline values: CDR1 MDHEN, CDR2 SYDVKM. The part of the CDR3 DNA that was read is TGTGCCAACAGTGAACCGGGACAGGCAGATACG. It specifies CANSEPGQADT. The CDR3 in its entirety is CANSEPGQADTQYF.

About this clone itself: The read ends 3 residues shy of where the CDR3 ends; the end is completed using the germline J gene. The J gene is TRBJ2-1, the V gene TRBV5-1; 15 positions match TRBD2. Germline lookup yields CDR1 SGHRS and CDR2 YFSETQ. The CDR3 length is 17 residues. Trimming took 2 bases from V and 7 from J; bases not matched to a gene: 7. Partial CDR3 DNA: TGCGCCAGCAGCTTCCAACCCGGACTAGCGGGAGGGAATGAG. Its protein is CASSFQPGLAGGNE. The whole CDR3 protein reads CASSFQPGLAGGNEQFF.

Comments on this clone: The CDR3 goes on 3 residues after the read ends, and that part is filled in from the germline J gene. The chain is built from TRBV19 and TRBJ1-2; 9 nucleotides line up with TRBD1. Germline-derived CDR1 and CDR2 are LNHDA and SQIVND (reference sequence). The CDR3 sequence is 13 residues long. The CDR3 bases that were read are TGTGCCAGTAGTCCCGGGACAGGGAGCGAC. This gives the protein CASSPGTGSD. The full-length CDR3 reads as CASSPGTGSDYTF.

As regards this clone: With the read ending 3 residues before the CDR3 end, the germline J gene is used to fill in that end. This chain connects TRBV10-3 to TRBJ2-1; the D gene is possibly TRBD2 (5 bases). This CDR3 comprises 14 residues. The ends were cut back, 2 bases at V and 7 bases at J, with 12 bases in the middle. From germline, CDR1 is ENHRY and CDR2 SYGVKD. CDR3 amino acids: CAISEDAPGNEQFF. The part of the CDR3 DNA that was read is TGTGCCATCAGTGAGGACGCCCCGGGGAATGAG.